A single sample is the source of the 17 T cell receptor beta chains below, sequenced in a study of OX40 agonist ivuxolimab in advanced cancers. The method was immunoSEQ multiplex PCR; TCRdb's version includes in-frame clones alone and lacks a portion of them. The table includes roughly 48,000 clones, 70% to 85% detected once. Here the sequenced sample was CD4+ or CD8+ T cells sorted from blood, taken in a trial of the OX40 agonist ivuxolimab. Source of these receptors: an adult with an advanced solid tumor such as melanoma, head and neck, liver or kidney cancer.

J is TRBJ2-5 and V is TRBV7-2; D call uncertain. In germline, CDR1 is SGHTA, CDR2 FQGNSA. CDR3 size: 11 residues. The V gene lost 5 bases and the J gene lost 4 bases, with 5 bases spanning the gap. CDR3 region: CASSLSETQYF. Here the CDR3 DNA reads TGTGCCAGCAGCCTTTCAGAGACCCAGTACTTC. The whole variable domain, remainder taken from reference TRBV7-2 and TRBJ2-5, is GAGVSQSPSNKVTEKGKDVELRCDPISGHTALYWYRQSLGQGLEFLIYFQGNSAPDKSGLPSDRFSAERTGGSVSTLTIQRTQQEDSAVYLCASSLSETQYFGPGTRLLVL.

The chain carries TRBV2 and TRBJ1-1, with D perhaps TRBD1 (6 bases). With 8 bases removed from V and 4 bases from J, the gap between germline ends came to 17 bases. This CDR3 comprises 14 residues. Germline-derived CDR1 and CDR2 are SNHLY and FYNNEI. The CDR3 sequence: CASLEGGLRTEAFF. CDR3 nucleotides: TGTGCCAGCCTGGAAGGGGGTCTTCGCACTGAAGCTTTCTTT.

The CDR3 loop reads CASSFAENQPQHF. As DNA, the CDR3 is TGTGCCAGCAGTTTTGCCGAGAATCAGCCCCAGCATTTT. The chain carries TRBV6-4 and TRBJ1-5; D unresolved. Trimming stripped 5 bases from V and 4 bases from J, with 9 bases between. CDR1 and CDR2 from the germline V gene are MRHNA and SNTAGT. The CDR3 extends over 13 amino acids.

This clone has more than one count but fewer than ten. The chain has TRBV6-6 and TRBJ1-1, with TRBD1 matching 7 bases. There are 14 residues in the CDR3. Germline CDR1 is MNHNY and CDR2 is SVGAGI (reference sequence). Germline trimming cut 7 bases from V and 6 bases from J; bases unmatched to any gene: 11. CDR3 loop: CASIHRQGDAEAFF. CDR3 in DNA: TGTGCCAGCATCCACAGGCAGGGGGACGCTGAAGCTTTCTTT.

V gene TRBV5-4 combines with J gene TRBJ2-3, with 7 bases aligning to TRBD2. Germline V gene sequence: CDR1 SGHNT, CDR2 YYREEE (reference sequence). Losses at the gene ends were 4 bases for V and 1 base for J; bases not matched to a gene: 6. The CDR3 runs to 15 residues. The CDR3 reads CASSGRAKGTDTQYF. The DNA of the CDR3 is TGTGCCAGCAGCGGGAGGGCCAAGGGCACAGATACGCAGTATTTT. The variable domain in full, with the rest retrieved from reference TRBV5-4 and TRBJ2-3, is ETGVTQSPTHLIKTRGQQVTLRCSSQSGHNTVSWYQQALGQGPQFIFQYYREEENGRGNFPPRFSGLQFPNYSSELNVNALELDDSALYLCASSGRAKGTDTQYFGPGTRLTVL.

This chain links TRBV7-2 with TRBJ2-3, with 9 bases lining up with TRBD2. The CDR3 consists of 15 residues. CDR1 SGHTA and CDR2 FQGNSA come from the germline V gene. V lost 5 bases and J lost 6; bases outside the gene matches: 9. The DNA of the CDR3 is TGTGCCAGCAGCCTACAGGCGGGAGGGCCGGATACGCAGTATTTT. Translated, it gives CASSLQAGGPDTQYF.

The chain couples TRBV27 to TRBJ1-1; D might be TRBD1 (6 bases). This CDR3 is 16 amino acids long. The V end lost 3 bases, the J end lost 0 bases, and 14 bases lay between the germline ends. Germline CDR1 reads MNHEY; CDR2 reads SMNVEV (reference sequence). DNA for the CDR3: TGTGCCAGCAGTTTTAAGAGGGGGGATATGAACACTGAAGCTTTCTTT. This gives the protein CASSFKRGDMNTEAFF.

V is TRBV28 and J is TRBJ2-3; 9 nucleotides line up with TRBD2. The CDR3 loop spans 15 amino acids. V lost 3 bases, J lost 3 bases, and 4 bases stayed unmatched. Germline lookup yields CDR1 MDHEN and CDR2 SYDVKM. CDR3 bases: TGTGCCAGCAGTTTTGGCGGGGGGGCTACAGATACGCAGTATTTT. Translated: CASSFGGGATDTQYF. The entire variable domain, with the rest obtained from reference TRBV28 and TRBJ2-3, is as follows: DVKVTQSSRYLVKRTGEKVFLECVQDMDHENMFWYRQDPGLGLRLIYFSYDVKMKEKGDIPEGYSVSREKKERFSLILESASTNQTSMYLCASSFGGGATDTQYFGPGTRLTVL.

This clone was seen a handful of times. The chain employs TRBV7-2 and TRBJ2-7, with no clear D. The CDR3 has 12 residues. CDR1 is SGHTA and CDR2 is FQGNSA in the germline V gene. Trimming cost V 1 base and J 4 bases, with 5 bases left between them. The CDR3, as DNA: TGTGCCAGCAGCTTAGACGATTACGAGCAGTACTTC. Translation: CASSLDDYEQYF. Based on the CDR3 plus reference TRBV7-2 and TRBJ2-7, the full variable domain is GAGVSQSPSNKVTEKGKDVELRCDPISGHTALYWYRQSLGQGLEFLIYFQGNSAPDKSGLPSDRFSAERTGGSVSTLTIQRTQQEDSAVYLCASSLDDYEQYFGPGTRLTVT.

Notes on this clone: A junction end diverges from the germline sequence, so it may reflect a read error. CDR3 sequence: CASWVPGFLSGELLF. Here the CDR3 DNA reads TGTGCCAGCTGGGTACCGGGATTCTTGTCCGGGGAGCTGCTTTTT. The J gene is TRBJ2-2, the V gene TRBV2; D may be TRBD2 (5 bases). CDR3 length equals 15 residues. Germline V gene sequence: CDR1 SNHLY, CDR2 FYNNEI.

The gene calls are TRBV7-3 and TRBJ1-3; D remains ambiguous. Germline CDR1 and CDR2: SGHTA and FQGTGA. This CDR3 is 19 amino acids long. Trimming left V 3 bases short and J 0 bases short, with 21 bases between. CDR3: CASSFHSSSLVSSGNTIYF. The CDR3 DNA follows: TGTGCCAGCAGCTTCCATTCCTCTTCGCTCGTGAGCTCTGGAAACACCATATATTTT.

The genes are TRBV6-1 and TRBJ2-2, with 10 positions matching TRBD1. V trimming: 8 bases; J trimming: 5 bases; junction bases outside the gene matches: 5. CDR3 length equals 14 residues. Germline V gene lookup returns CDR1 MNHNS and CDR2 SASEGT. CDR3 protein: CASRDRGLTGELFF. CDR3 nucleotides: TGTGCCAGCCGGGACAGGGGCTTAACCGGGGAGCTGTTTTTT.

The chain carries TRBV7-9 and TRBJ1-5, with a possible D match to TRBD1 (6 bases). Germline V gene lookup returns CDR1 SEHNR and CDR2 FQNEAQ (reference sequence). Trimming took off 5 bases at V and 7 bases at J, with 15 bases between the two ends. CDR3 length equals 14 residues. The CDR3 sequence is CASSPGQNYQPQHF. The DNA for the CDR3 is TGTGCCAGCAGCCCGGGACAAAATTACCAGCCCCAGCATTTT.

The chain has TRBV6-6 and TRBJ2-1; D remains ambiguous. This CDR3 has 11 residues. Per the germline V gene, CDR1 is MNHNY and CDR2 is SVGAGI (reference sequence). V was trimmed by 6 bases and J by 7 bases, leaving 7 bases between them. CDR3 residues: CASSPKNEQFF. In nucleotides, the CDR3 is TGTGCCAGCAGCCCAAAAAATGAGCAGTTCTTC.

V usage is TRBV13 and J usage is TRBJ1-5; 8 bases are shared with TRBD1. CDR3 length equals 15 residues. Germline assignment: CDR1 PRHDT and CDR2 FYEKMQ (reference sequence). With 0 bases clipped from V and 6 bases from J, the junction kept 4 bases outside the gene matches. As DNA, the CDR3 is TGTGCCAGCAGCTTAGGCGACAGGGGCAGTCAGCCCCAGCATTTT. Amino acid sequence: CASSLGDRGSQPQHF. Looking up the rest from reference TRBV13 and TRBJ1-5 gives the full variable domain: AAGVIQSPRHLIKEKRETATLKCYPIPRHDTVYWYQQGPGQDPQFLISFYEKMQSDKGSIPDRFSAQQFSDYHSELNMSSLELGDSALYFCASSLGDRGSQPQHFGDGTRLSIL.

V gene TRBV10-3 combines with J gene TRBJ2-1; D possibly corresponds to TRBD1 (6 bases). Trimming stripped 9 bases from V and 5 bases from J, with 11 bases between. CDR3 size: 12 residues. Germline V gene data show CDR1 as ENHRY and CDR2 as SYGVKD. The CDR3 region is CAMRTVDNEQFF. The DNA of the CDR3 is TGTGCCATGAGGACAGTGGACAATGAGCAGTTCTTC.

The J gene is TRBJ1-4, the V gene TRBV30; perhaps TRBD1 as D (5 bases). Germline lookup yields CDR1 GTSNPN and CDR2 SVGIG (reference sequence). Trimming cost V 8 bases and J 6 bases, with 16 bases left between them. This CDR3 has 13 amino acids. In nucleotides, the CDR3 is TGTGCCCTCGCGGGGGGGAGAGATGAAAAACTGTTTTTT. It codes for CALAGGRDEKLFF. Based on the CDR3 plus reference TRBV30 and TRBJ1-4, the full variable domain is SQTIHQWPATLVQPVGSPLSLECTVEGTSNPNLYWYRQAAGRGLQLLFYSVGIGQISSEVPQNLSASRPQDRQFILSSKKLLLSDSGFYLCALAGGRDEKLFFGSGTQLSVL.